The 15 T cell receptor beta chains in this list originate from one sample, sequenced in a study of control samples from healthy donors and cancer patients. Sequencing used immunoSEQ multiplex PCR; TCRdb keeps in-frame clones, though not all of them. The sample yields fewer than 200,000 clones, 90% seen once. Sequenced sample: blood. The source of these receptors is a woman in her forties or fifties in good health.

The chain carries TRBV10-1 and TRBJ1-1; 7 nucleotides match TRBD1. The CDR3 covers 16 residues. V dropped 2 bases and J dropped 0; count of bases not matched to a gene: 6. The germline V gene encodes CDR1 WNHNN and CDR2 SYGVQD (reference sequence). CDR3 sequence reads: CASSEGTALMNTEAFF. The DNA of the CDR3 is TGCGCCAGCAGTGAGGGGACAGCCTTAATGAACACTGAAGCTTTCTTT.

The chain couples TRBV28 to TRBJ1-2; D is uncertain. This CDR3 is 15 amino acids long. CDR1 is MDHEN, CDR2 SYDVKM, per germline. Trimming removed 4 bases from V and 0 bases from J, with 12 bases in between. In DNA form, the CDR3 reads TGTGCCAGCAGTTCCTACAGTTATTCTAACTATGGCTACACCTTC. Its translation: CASSSYSYSNYGYTF.

V and J are TRBV7-3 and TRBJ2-7, with D tentatively TRBD1 or TRBD2 (5 bases each). The CDR3 covers 13 residues. The V gene lost 2 bases and the J gene lost 5 bases, with 10 bases spanning the gap. The germline gives CDR1 SGHTA, CDR2 FQGTGA. CDR3 protein: CASSLGTPNEQYF. The CDR3 DNA reads TGTGCCAGCAGCTTAGGGACCCCCAACGAGCAGTACTTC.

This clone was detected many times. The genes are TRBV7-7 and TRBJ1-1, with D maybe TRBD1 (5 bases). Germline lookup yields CDR1 SSHAT and CDR2 FNYEAQ (reference sequence). The CDR3 is 17 amino acids. V was trimmed by 0 bases and J by 0 bases, leaving 14 bases between them. CDR3 region: CASSLAPDGQMNTEAFF. The CDR3 nucleotides are TGTGCCAGCAGCTTAGCGCCGGACGGACAAATGAACACTGAAGCTTTCTTT.

The chain joins TRBV15 to TRBJ2-7; 7 nucleotides line up with TRBD2. CDR1 LNHNV and CDR2 YYDKDF come from the germline V gene (reference sequence). The CDR3 is made up of 15 amino acids. V shed 0 bases and J 3 bases; nucleotides not matched to a gene: 5. CDR3 residues: CATSRDRGGGYEQYF. The CDR3 DNA is TGTGCCACCAGCAGAGATCGTGGGGGGGGCTACGAGCAGTACTTC.

The genes are TRBV7-2 and TRBJ1-4, with unresolved D. The germline V gene encodes CDR1 SGHTA and CDR2 FQGNSA. Trimming pared 0 bases from V and 4 bases from J, leaving 6 bases between. The CDR3 totals 14 residues. CDR3 sequence (DNA): TGTGCCAGCAGCTTAGCGCTCGTTAATGAAAAACTGTTTTTT. Translating gives CASSLALVNEKLFF.

The table lists this clone with a count of one. The chain is built from TRBV6-2 or TRBV6-3 and TRBJ1-2; D call uncertain. V shed 6 bases and J shed 8 bases, with 19 bases lying between them. Germline V CDR1 and CDR2: MNHEY, SVGEGT. CDR3 size: 14 residues. CDR3 protein: CASSLYRASGGYTF. The CDR3 DNA reads as TGTGCCAGCAGCCTATACCGGGCGAGTGGGGGCTACACCTTC.

This clone has a single count. The gene calls are TRBV6-2 or TRBV6-3 and TRBJ1-5; TRBD1 aligns across 11 bases. This CDR3 comprises 19 residues. Germline V gene sequence: CDR1 MNHEY, CDR2 SVGEGT. Losses at the gene ends were 5 bases for V and 6 bases for J; bases not matched to a gene: 18. In DNA, the CDR3 is TGTGCCAGCAGTCTAGCTAGAAGGACAGGGGGCGAGATAATTCAGCCCCAGCATTTT. Amino acid sequence: CASSLARRTGGEIIQPQHF.

The chain uses TRBV25-1 and TRBJ1-4; D gene uncertain. Germline loops: CDR1 MGHDK, CDR2 SYGVNS. CDR3 size: 14 residues. V was clipped by 4 bases and J by 5 bases, with 11 bases between them. The DNA for the CDR3 is TGTGCCAGCAGTGTTGGCGGGAGAAATGAAAAACTGTTTTTT. Amino acids: CASSVGGRNEKLFF.

This CDR3 is CASSPDGIANYGYTF. The CDR3 nucleotides are TGTGCCAGTAGTCCCGACGGGATAGCTAACTATGGCTACACCTTC. This sequence joins TRBV19 and TRBJ1-2; D call uncertain. The length of the CDR3 is 15 residues. The V and J ends lost 5 bases and 0 bases respectively, with 13 bases between them. CDR1 is LNHDA, CDR2 SQIVND, per germline (reference sequence).

About this clone itself: This sample also contains other DNA sequences that code for the same CDR3. The CDR3 DNA reads TGTGCCATCAGTGAGTCTACGGCTGAAGCTTTCTTT. This encodes CAISESTAEAFF. The gene calls are TRBV10-3 and TRBJ1-1; no clear D. This CDR3 has 12 residues. Trimming removed 0 bases from V and 6 bases from J, with 5 bases in between. Germline V gene lookup returns CDR1 ENHRY and CDR2 SYGVKD.

V and J are TRBV30 and TRBJ1-1; D ambiguous. This CDR3 region has 15 residues. V shed 1 base and J shed 7 bases, with 19 bases lying between them. The germline V gene has CDR1 GTSNPN and CDR2 SVGIG (reference sequence). The CDR3 protein is CAWSASWAERFEAFF. In nucleotides, the CDR3 is TGTGCCTGGAGTGCGTCATGGGCCGAGCGTTTTGAAGCTTTCTTT. The full variable domain, rest sourced from reference TRBV30 and TRBJ1-1, is SQTIHQWPATLVQPVGSPLSLECTVEGTSNPNLYWYRQAAGRGLQLLFYSVGIGQISSEVPQNLSASRPQDRQFILSSKKLLLSDSGFYLCAWSASWAERFEAFFGQGTRLTVV.

This chain uses TRBV6-2 or TRBV6-3 with TRBJ1-1; D call uncertain. CDR3 length equals 16 residues. In germline, CDR1 is MNHEY, CDR2 SVGEGT. Trimming pared 0 bases from V and 0 bases from J, leaving 11 bases between. CDR3 region: CASSYSILLMNTEAFF. CDR3 sequence (DNA): TGTGCCAGCAGTTACTCGATCCTACTCATGAACACTGAAGCTTTCTTT.

This chain connects TRBV6-5 to TRBJ2-7; 8 positions agree with TRBD2. The germline gives CDR1 MNHEY, CDR2 SVGAGI. The ends lost 7 bases at V and 4 bases at J; junction bases unmatched: 12. The length of the CDR3 is 15 residues. The CDR3: CASTYLPGGMYEQYF. Written as DNA, the CDR3 is TGTGCCAGCACCTACCTTCCGGGAGGGATGTACGAGCAGTACTTC.

This rearrangement joins TRBV28 to TRBJ1-5, with D hard to call. This CDR3 region has 16 residues. Trimming stripped 3 bases from V and 2 bases from J, with 14 bases between. CDR1 and CDR2 (germline): MDHEN, SYDVKM. The CDR3 loop is CASSFSGNGGNQPQHF. The DNA of the CDR3 is TGTGCCAGCAGTTTTTCGGGCAACGGGGGCAATCAGCCCCAGCATTTT.